The next 2 T cell receptor beta chains were all read from a single sample in a study of T-cell reconstitution after alpha-beta-depleted transplantation in children. The TCRbeta library was prepared with unique molecular identifiers. TCRdb redid the calling of the PCR reads with MiXCR, one entry per CDR3 protein. The sample lists under 250,000 distinct CDR3 sequences; roughly a quarter were seen once. This material consisted of PBMCs, mostly from graft donor cells, taken 360 days after TCRalphabeta/CD19-depleted stem cell transplant. Receptor source: a female patient between 2 and 15 years old who had a stem cell transplant for congenital amegakaryocytic thrombocytopenia, so the T cells may come from the graft donor.

This rearrangement joins TRBV27 to TRBJ2-1; TRBD1 agrees at 9 bases. V dropped 3 bases and J dropped 8; count of bases not matched to a gene: 5. Looked up from germline, CDR1 is MNHEY and CDR2 is SMNVEV (reference sequence). The CDR3 loop spans 14 amino acids. The DNA for the CDR3 is TGTGCCAGCAGTTTCCGGGACAGGGATCATGAGCAGTTCTTC. This sequence encodes CASSFRDRDHEQFF.

This clonotype turned up a few times. V is TRBV5-6 and J is TRBJ2-2; 11 bases agree with TRBD1. CDR1 is SGHDT and CDR2 is YYEEEE in the germline V gene. The junction had 2 bases not matched to a gene; V was cut back by 6 bases and J by 4 bases. The CDR3 totals 14 residues. The DNA for the CDR3 is TGTGCCAGCACCGGGACAGGGGGCACCGGGGAGCTGTTTTTT. Translation gives CASTGTGGTGELFF.